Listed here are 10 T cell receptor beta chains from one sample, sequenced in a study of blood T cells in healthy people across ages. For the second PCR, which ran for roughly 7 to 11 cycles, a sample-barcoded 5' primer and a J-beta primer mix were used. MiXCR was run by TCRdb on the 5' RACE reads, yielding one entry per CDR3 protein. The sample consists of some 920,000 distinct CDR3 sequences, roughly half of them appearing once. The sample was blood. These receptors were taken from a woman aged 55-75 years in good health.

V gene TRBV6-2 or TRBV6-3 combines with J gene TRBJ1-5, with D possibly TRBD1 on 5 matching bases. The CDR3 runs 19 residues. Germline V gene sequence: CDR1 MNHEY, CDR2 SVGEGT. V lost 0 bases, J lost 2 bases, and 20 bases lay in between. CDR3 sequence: CASSYSKNSRGSGNQPQHF. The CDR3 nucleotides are TGTGCCAGCAGTTACTCGAAAAATAGTCGGGGGTCGGGCAATCAGCCCCAGCATTTT.

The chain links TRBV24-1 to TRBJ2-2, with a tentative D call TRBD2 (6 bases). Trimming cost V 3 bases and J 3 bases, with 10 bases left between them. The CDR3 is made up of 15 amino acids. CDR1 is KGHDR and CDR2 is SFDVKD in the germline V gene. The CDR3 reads CATSDTREDTGELFF. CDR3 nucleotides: TGTGCCACCAGTGATACCAGGGAGGACACCGGGGAGCTGTTTTTT.

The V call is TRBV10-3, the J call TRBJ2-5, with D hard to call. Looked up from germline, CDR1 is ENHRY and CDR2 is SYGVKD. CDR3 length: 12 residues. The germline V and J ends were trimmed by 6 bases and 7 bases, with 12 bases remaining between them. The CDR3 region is CAISSLLGTQYF. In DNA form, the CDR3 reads TGTGCCATCAGCTCCCTCCTGGGGACCCAGTACTTC.

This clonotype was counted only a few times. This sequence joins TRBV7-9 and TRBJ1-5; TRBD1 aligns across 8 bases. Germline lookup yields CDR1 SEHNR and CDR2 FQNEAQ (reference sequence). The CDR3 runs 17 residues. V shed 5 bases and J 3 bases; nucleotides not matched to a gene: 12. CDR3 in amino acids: CASSQGSGTGLNQPQHF. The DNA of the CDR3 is TGTGCCAGCAGCCAAGGGTCCGGGACAGGACTCAATCAGCCCCAGCATTTT.

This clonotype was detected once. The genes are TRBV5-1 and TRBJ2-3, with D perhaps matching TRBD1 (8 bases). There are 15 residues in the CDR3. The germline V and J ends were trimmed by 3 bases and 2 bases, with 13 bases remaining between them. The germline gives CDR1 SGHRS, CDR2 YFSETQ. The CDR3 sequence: CASSSTGGDTDTQYF. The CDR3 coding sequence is TGCGCCAGCAGCTCAACAGGGGGGGACACAGATACGCAGTATTTT.

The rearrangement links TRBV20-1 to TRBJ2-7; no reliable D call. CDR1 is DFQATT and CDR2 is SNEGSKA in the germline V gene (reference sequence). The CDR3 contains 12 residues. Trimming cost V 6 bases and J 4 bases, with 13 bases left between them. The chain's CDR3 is CSAARTSYEQYF. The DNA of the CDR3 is TGCAGTGCGGCCAGGACCTCTTACGAGCAGTACTTC.

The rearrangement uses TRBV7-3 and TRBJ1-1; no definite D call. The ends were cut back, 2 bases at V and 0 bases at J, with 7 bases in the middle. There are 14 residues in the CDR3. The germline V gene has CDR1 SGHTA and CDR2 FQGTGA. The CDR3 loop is CASSLGAMNTEAFF. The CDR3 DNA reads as TGTGCCAGCAGCTTAGGCGCTATGAACACTGAAGCTTTCTTT.

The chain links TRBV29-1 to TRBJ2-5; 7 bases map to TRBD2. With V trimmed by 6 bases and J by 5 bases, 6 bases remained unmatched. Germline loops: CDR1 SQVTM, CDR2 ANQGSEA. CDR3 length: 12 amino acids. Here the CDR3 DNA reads TGCAGCGTCCGCCGGGGAGGGGAGACCCAGTACTTC. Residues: CSVRRGGETQYF.

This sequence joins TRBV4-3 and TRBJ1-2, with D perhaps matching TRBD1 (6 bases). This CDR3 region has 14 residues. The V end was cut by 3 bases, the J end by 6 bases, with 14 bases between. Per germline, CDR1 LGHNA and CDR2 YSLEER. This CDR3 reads CASSQLRGGDGYTF. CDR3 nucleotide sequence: TGCGCCAGCAGCCAGCTCAGGGGAGGGGATGGCTACACCTTC.

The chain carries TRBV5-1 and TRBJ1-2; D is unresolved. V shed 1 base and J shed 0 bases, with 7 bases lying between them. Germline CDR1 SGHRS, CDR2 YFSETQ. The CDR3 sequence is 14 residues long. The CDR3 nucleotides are TGCGCCAGCAGCTTGACCGTCTCTAACTATGGCTACACCTTC. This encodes CASSLTVSNYGYTF.